The clone carrying this TCR beta chain was counted once. The data derive from a study of blood T cell repertoires in COVID-19. Study at large: Acute and convalescent COVID-19 samples came from the United States, Italy and Spain.

The germline CDR1 and CDR2 sequences are LGHNA and YNFKEQ. After removal of 0 bases from V and 10 bases from J, the junction contained 6 bases not matched to a gene. The CDR3 totals 14 residues. Original handling: The authors estimated nucleated cell counts from reference gene primer amplification. This table comes from immunoSEQ multiplex PCR, and its TCRdb copy is limited to in-frame clones, with some not included. V and J calls plus clone size are reproduced from that table; the DNA served to infer D and trimming. This table holds 130,000 to 150,000 clones, 75% to 85% found once. The sample comprised peripheral blood. The chain links TRBV4-2 to TRBJ2-1, with TRBD1 matching over 7 bases. This sequence originates from an older man who had recovered from COVID-19. The CDR3 protein is CASSQDRGGEEQFF. For the CDR3, the DNA is TGTGCCAGCAGCCAAGACCGAGGGGGCGAGGAGCAGTTCTTC.